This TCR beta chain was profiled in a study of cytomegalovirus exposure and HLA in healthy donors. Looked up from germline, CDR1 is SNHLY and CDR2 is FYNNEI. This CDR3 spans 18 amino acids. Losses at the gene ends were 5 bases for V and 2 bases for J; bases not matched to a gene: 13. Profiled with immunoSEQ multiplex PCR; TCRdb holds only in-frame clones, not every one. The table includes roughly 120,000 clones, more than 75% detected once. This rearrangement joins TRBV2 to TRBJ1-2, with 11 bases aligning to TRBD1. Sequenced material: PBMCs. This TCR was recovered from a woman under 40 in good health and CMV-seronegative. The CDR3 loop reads CASSYSPGTGGENYGYTF. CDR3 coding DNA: TGTGCCAGCAGTTATTCCCCCGGGACAGGGGGGGAAAACTATGGCTACACCTTC.